A single sample gave rise to the 31 T cell receptor beta chains below, sequenced in a study of T cells in Graves' hyperthyroidism and ophthalmopathy. RNA transcripts gave rise to amplified TCR beta CDR3 regions. With the HTBI primer set, the TCR CDR3 went through a first round of RT-PCR. TCRdb re-called the multiplex PCR reads through MiXCR, storing one row per CDR3 protein. The profile shows roughly 650,000 distinct CDR3 sequences, about a sixth of them singletons. Sequences were obtained from blood. Source of these receptors: a woman in her thirties or forties with Graves' ophthalmopathy.

The chain links TRBV5-1 to TRBJ2-3, with no clear D. This CDR3 has 13 residues. V lost 7 bases and J 0 bases, leaving 9 bases between the germline ends. Germline V CDR1 and CDR2: SGHRS, YFSETQ. For the CDR3, the DNA is TGCGCCAGCGGCAAAAGGAGCACAGATACGCAGTATTTT. Protein sequence: CASGKRSTDTQYF.

This clonotype was found a few times. The chain combines TRBV20-1 with TRBJ2-3, with 7 bases matching TRBD1. The CDR3 runs 15 residues. V lost 3 bases to trimming and J lost 1 base; unmatched junction nucleotides: 7. From germline, CDR1 is DFQATT and CDR2 SNEGSKA (reference sequence). In nucleotides, the CDR3 is TGCAGTGCTAGGAAATCCGGGACAGGCACAGATACGCAGTATTTT. Protein product: CSARKSGTGTDTQYF.

This clonotype was found many times. V usage is TRBV11-1 and J usage is TRBJ2-5; a weak D match, TRBD1 (6 bases). There are 16 residues in the CDR3. Germline CDR1 is SGHAT and CDR2 is FQDESV (reference sequence). V was cut by 8 bases and J by 3 bases, with 22 bases left in between. This CDR3 reads CASSGTSKGDKETQYF. For the CDR3, the DNA is TGTGCCAGCTCTGGGACATCAAAAGGGGACAAAGAGACCCAGTACTTC.

This clonotype was seen many times. This rearrangement joins TRBV6-5 to TRBJ2-3; 8 nucleotides agree with TRBD2. The CDR3 extends over 16 amino acids. V was clipped by 0 bases and J by 3 bases; unmatched bases: 5. Germline V lookup: CDR1 MNHEY, CDR2 SVGAGI. The CDR3 sequence: CASSYSAGGETDTQYF. CDR3 bases: TGTGCCAGCAGTTACTCGGCGGGGGGCGAAACAGATACGCAGTATTTT.

This clonotype was detected ten times or more. The chain links TRBV2 to TRBJ1-3; D is ambiguous. V was clipped by 5 bases and J by 4 bases, with 15 bases between them. Germline V gives CDR1 SNHLY, CDR2 FYNNEI. The CDR3 runs 15 residues. The DNA for the CDR3 is TGTGCCAGCAGTACCCGCCGGGCGTCAGGAAACACCATATATTTT. It specifies CASSTRRASGNTIYF.

The chain joins TRBV13 to TRBJ2-3, with TRBD2 matching 10 bases. This CDR3 comprises 16 residues. V shed 8 bases, J shed 3 bases, and the junction held 11 bases outside the gene matches. The germline CDR1 and CDR2 sequences are PRHDT and FYEKMQ (reference sequence). The CDR3 DNA sequence: TGTGCCAGCGCAGGCTCAAGCGGGGGGGGAACAGATACGCAGTATTTT. Translation: CASAGSSGGGTDTQYF.

In this sample, this clonotype turned up a few times. The chain carries TRBV29-1 and TRBJ1-1, with D uncertain. The V end lost 3 bases, the J end lost 5 bases, and 10 bases lay between the germline ends. The CDR3 runs to 12 residues. CDR1 is SQVTM, CDR2 ANQGSEA, per germline. The CDR3, as DNA: TGCAGCGTTGATGTGGATAAAACTGAAGCTTTCTTT. This encodes CSVDVDKTEAFF. The complete variable domain, with remaining parts taken from reference TRBV29-1 and TRBJ1-1, reads SAVISQKPSRDICQRGTSLTIQCQVDSQVTMMFWYRQQPGQSLTLIATANQGSEATYESGFVIDKFPISRPNLTFSTLTVSNMSPEDSSIYLCSVDVDKTEAFFGQGTRLTVV.

Worth noting for this clonotype: With a much larger clone just one base away, this may be a read error. The V gene is TRBV20-1, the J gene TRBJ2-7; D might be TRBD1 or TRBD2, each matching 5 bases. CDR1 is DFQATT and CDR2 is SNEGSKA in the germline V gene (reference sequence). The CDR3 is 14 amino acids. Trimming pared 0 bases from V and 1 base from J, leaving 10 bases between. CDR3 coding DNA: TGCAGTGCTAGAGATCGGGACGGGTCCTACGAGCAGTACTTC. This translates into CSARDRDGSYEQYF.

Ten or more counts support this clonotype. V and J are TRBV11-2 and TRBJ2-1; TRBD2 matches at 13 bases. This CDR3 comprises 15 residues. The trim removed 5 bases at V and 8 bases at J, leaving 6 bases unmatched. Germline V lookup: CDR1 SGHAT, CDR2 FQNNGV. The CDR3: CASSTLAGGLHEQFF. The CDR3 nucleotides read TGTGCCAGCAGCACACTAGCGGGGGGGCTTCATGAGCAGTTCTTC.

This clonotype was counted at least ten times. V is TRBV27 and J is TRBJ2-1; possible D gene TRBD2, 5 bases. V was pared by 0 bases and J by 3 bases, with 9 bases between. The CDR3 contains 15 residues. Germline-derived CDR1 and CDR2 are MNHEY and SMNVEV (reference sequence). CDR3 in amino acids: CASSLSGSLYNEQFF. Here the CDR3 DNA reads TGTGCCAGCAGTTTATCAGGGAGTCTCTACAATGAGCAGTTCTTC.

This clonotype was recorded at least ten times. V is TRBV12-3 or TRBV12-4 and J is TRBJ1-5; D call uncertain. Trimming left V 3 bases short and J 4 bases short, with 7 bases between. CDR3 length equals 13 residues. In DNA, the CDR3 is TGTGCCAGCAGTTTTCGAGAGAATCAGCCCCAGCATTTT. It translates to CASSFRENQPQHF.

The V gene is TRBV5-1, the J gene TRBJ2-2; no clear D. V was shortened by 4 bases and J by 0 bases, with 13 bases between the two germline ends. Looked up from germline, CDR1 is SGHRS and CDR2 is YFSETQ. CDR3 length: 16 residues. CDR3 amino acids: CASSASSSANTGELFF. The CDR3 nucleotides read TGCGCCAGCAGCGCCTCCTCCTCTGCGAACACCGGGGAGCTGTTTTTT.

This clonotype was counted at least ten times. V gene TRBV5-1 combines with J gene TRBJ2-5; tentatively, D is TRBD1 (5 bases). V lost 3 bases and J 1 base, leaving 10 bases between the germline ends. The CDR3 has 14 residues. CDR1 and CDR2 (germline): SGHRS, YFSETQ. The CDR3 coding sequence is TGCGCCAGCAGCTCAATGACAGCCCAAGAGACCCAGTACTTC. It encodes CASSSMTAQETQYF.

This clonotype was counted ten times or more. The gene calls are TRBV13 and TRBJ2-3; D gene ambiguous. V lost 5 bases, J lost 0 bases, and 12 bases lay in between. The CDR3 consists of 15 residues. CDR1 and CDR2 (germline): PRHDT, FYEKMQ (reference sequence). The chain's CDR3 is CASSPRKSSTDTQYF. The CDR3 DNA sequence: TGTGCCAGCAGCCCGAGAAAATCTAGCACAGATACGCAGTATTTT.

This clonotype was seen ten or more times. The V and J genes are TRBV5-1 and TRBJ2-3; D not certain. V gave up 6 bases and J gave up 2 bases, with 13 bases separating them. The CDR3 sequence is 14 residues long. Germline lookup yields CDR1 SGHRS and CDR2 YFSETQ. In DNA, the CDR3 is TGCGCCAGCAAGGAATACTATAACACAGATACGCAGTATTTT. Amino acid sequence: CASKEYYNTDTQYF.

The sample holds a few counts of this clonotype. DNA for the CDR3: TGTGCCAGCAGCTTACTAGCGGGAGTGCCGTACTTC. This codes for CASSLLAGVPYF. This rearrangement joins TRBV7-9 to TRBJ2-7; 10 bases are shared with TRBD2. Germline CDR1 SEHNR, CDR2 FQNEAQ (reference sequence). CDR3 length equals 12 residues. The trim removed 2 bases at V and 12 bases at J, leaving 4 bases unmatched.

The chain links TRBV28 to TRBJ1-4; no reliable D call. V shed 7 bases and J shed 3 bases, with 12 bases lying between them. CDR3 length: 14 residues. Germline CDR1 MDHEN, CDR2 SYDVKM. The CDR3 sequence: CASTLPGSNEKLFF. The DNA of the CDR3 is TGTGCCAGCACCTTGCCGGGGTCTAATGAAAAACTGTTTTTT.

This clonotype was detected ten times or more. This sequence joins TRBV20-1 and TRBJ1-1; D remains ambiguous. V lost 2 bases to trimming and J lost 1 base, with 2 bases between them. The CDR3 is 11 residues long. Per germline, CDR1 DFQATT and CDR2 SNEGSKA (reference sequence). The CDR3 DNA follows: TGCAGTGCTAGACAGAACACTGAAGCTTTCTTT. It codes for CSARQNTEAFF.

This clonotype was picked up many times. The V gene is TRBV3-1, the J gene TRBJ2-5; 9 nucleotides line up with TRBD2. Germline values: CDR1 LGHDT, CDR2 YNNKEL (reference sequence). This CDR3 contains 17 residues. The V and J ends lost 0 bases and 5 bases, in that order; junction bases with no gene match: 10. The CDR3 DNA reads as TGTGCCAGCAGCCAAGAGACTAGCGGAGCTAGGGTGGAGACCCAGTACTTC. It translates to CASSQETSGARVETQYF.

This clonotype was found many times. The chain employs TRBV3-1 and TRBJ2-3; the match to TRBD2 covers 8 bases. The germline V gene encodes CDR1 LGHDT and CDR2 YNNKEL (reference sequence). V gave up 0 bases and J gave up 6 bases; unmatched junction bases: 5. This CDR3 comprises 15 residues. CDR3 residues: CASSQEGLVSDTQYF. CDR3 DNA: TGTGCCAGCAGCCAAGAGGGACTAGTTTCGGATACGCAGTATTTT.

The chain has TRBV30 and TRBJ2-5; perhaps TRBD1 as D (5 bases). Trimming removed 2 bases from V and 1 base from J, with 8 bases in between. CDR3 length: 13 amino acids. Germline CDR1 and CDR2: GTSNPN and SVGIG (reference sequence). CDR3 sequence (DNA): TGTGCCTGGAGTCAGGGCCTCCAAGAGACCCAGTACTTC. Translating gives CAWSQGLQETQYF.

V is TRBV6-2 or TRBV6-3 and J is TRBJ2-3; 12 bases fit TRBD2. CDR3 length: 17 residues. The J segment lost 4 bases and the V segment lost 5 bases, leaving 10 bases of the junction unmatched. Germline CDR1 reads MNHEY; CDR2 reads SVGEGT. The CDR3 reads CASSGLAGGPFADTQYF. DNA for the CDR3: TGTGCCAGCAGTGGGCTAGCGGGGGGGCCTTTTGCAGATACGCAGTATTTT.

This clonotype was observed many times. This chain uses TRBV20-1 with TRBJ2-7; 11 bases are a match to TRBD1. Germline-derived CDR1 and CDR2 are DFQATT and SNEGSKA (reference sequence). The CDR3 spans 14 residues. Trimming cost V 2 bases and J 5 bases; bases outside gene matches: 5. The CDR3 bases are TGCAGTGCTAGACTGGACAGGGGGCGCGACGAGCAGTACTTC. Translation gives CSARLDRGRDEQYF.

Turning to this clonotype: This sequence may be a read error, since a much larger clone differs from it by one base. This sequence joins TRBV20-1 and TRBJ2-7; the match to TRBD2 covers 11 bases. The CDR3 totals 14 residues. CDR1 and CDR2 from the germline V gene are DFQATT and SNEGSKA (reference sequence). The CDR3 protein is CSARLTSGAYKQYF. In DNA, the CDR3 is TGCAGTGCTAGGCTGACTAGCGGGGCCTACAAGCAGTACTTC.

This clonotype has ten or more counts. The chain combines TRBV11-2 with TRBJ2-7; maybe TRBD1 (5 bases). Germline CDR1 is SGHAT and CDR2 is FQNNGV. The V gene lost 3 bases and the J gene lost 0 bases, with 9 bases spanning the gap. This CDR3 has 14 residues. As DNA, the CDR3 is TGTGCCAGCAGCTTCTCGACAGACTCCTACGAGCAGTACTTC. It yields the protein CASSFSTDSYEQYF.

In this sample, this clonotype turned up many times. The chain combines TRBV20-1 with TRBJ1-1; 10 bases line up with TRBD1. CDR3 length: 15 amino acids. V lost 5 bases and J lost 6; bases outside the gene matches: 12. The germline gives CDR1 DFQATT, CDR2 SNEGSKA (reference sequence). CDR3 region: CSAHPGQGGLAEAFF. The CDR3 DNA follows: TGCAGTGCTCACCCCGGACAGGGGGGCCTCGCTGAAGCTTTCTTT.

This clonotype was seen at least ten times. V usage is TRBV9 and J usage is TRBJ2-1; the D is unclear. Trimming left V 0 bases short and J 0 bases short, with 7 bases between. The CDR3 totals 15 residues. CDR1 SGDLS and CDR2 YYNGEE come from the germline V gene. The CDR3 loop is CASSVGLSSYNEQFF. DNA of the CDR3: TGTGCCAGCAGCGTAGGACTGAGCTCCTACAATGAGCAGTTCTTC.

This clonotype was counted ten times or more. The chain has TRBV2 and TRBJ2-2; weak D call: TRBD2 (6 bases). The CDR3 sequence is 15 residues long. Trimming took 8 bases from V and 4 from J, leaving 17 bases between them. In germline, CDR1 is SNHLY, CDR2 FYNNEI. CDR3 sequence (DNA): TGTGCCAGCGCAATACCCACCGGGGGCACCGGGGAGCTGTTTTTT. Its translation: CASAIPTGGTGELFF.

This clonotype was detected a few times. V and J are TRBV28 and TRBJ2-7; 7 bases agree with TRBD2. The CDR3 sequence is 14 residues long. Germline V gene sequence: CDR1 MDHEN, CDR2 SYDVKM. The V gene end was trimmed by 4 bases and the J gene end by 2 bases; junction bases not matched to a gene: 5. The CDR3 spells CASSSLASPYEQYF. In DNA, the CDR3 is TGTGCCAGCAGTTCACTAGCGTCCCCCTACGAGCAGTACTTC.

This chain uses TRBV7-8 with TRBJ2-3; D gene unclear. Trimming cost V 8 bases and J 6 bases, with 15 bases left between them. Germline V gives CDR1 SGHVS, CDR2 FQNEAQ. The CDR3 has 13 residues. The CDR3 DNA sequence: TGTGCCAGCCGCCTTCGATGGGTTGATACGCAGTATTTT. Its translation: CASRLRWVDTQYF.

V is TRBV19 and J is TRBJ1-2; D is unresolved. Germline CDR1 LNHDA, CDR2 SQIVND (reference sequence). This CDR3 has 13 residues. Trimming left V 6 bases short and J 3 bases short, with 11 bases between. CDR3 in amino acids: CASSLKPYYGYTF. The CDR3 coding sequence is TGTGCCAGTAGCCTCAAACCATACTATGGCTACACCTTC. Using reference TRBV19 and TRBJ1-2 for the parts outside the CDR3, the full variable domain is DGGITQSPKYLFRKEGQNVTLSCEQNLNHDAMYWYRQDPGQGLRLIYYSQIVNDFQKGDIAEGYSVSREKKESFPLTVTSAQKNPTAFYLCASSLKPYYGYTFGSGTRLTVV.